A selection of T cell receptor beta chains follows, all from one sample in a study of blood T cell repertoires in COVID-19. Measured with immunoSEQ multiplex PCR; TCRdb has only the in-frame clones, and not every one. The table shows about 470,000 clones, with around 87% occurring only once. Specimen: PBMCs or T cells enriched from blood (not recorded which). The receptor set was obtained from a woman aged 18-29 years who had recovered from COVID-19. Both conserved end residues are part of each CDR3. The order of the fields is CDR3 protein, CDR3 DNA, D gene, clone size, J gene, V gene. The D gene is left open where the match is weak. Clone sizes are given selectively: once, few, many, or a class where the clone is expanded.

CDR3: CASSWRGGTGEKLFF; DNA: TGTGCCAGCAGCTGGCGAGGAGGGACGGGCGAAAAACTGTTTTTT; D: -; size: -; J: TRBJ1-4; V: TRBV7-9
CDR3: CASTDYGTPQETQYF; DNA: TGCGCCAGCACCGACTACGGGACTCCTCAAGAGACCCAGTACTTC; D: -; size: -; J: TRBJ2-5; V: TRBV5-1
CDR3: CASSLVGAEETQYF; DNA: TGCGCCAGCAGCTTGGTAGGGGCAGAAGAGACCCAGTACTTC; D: -; size: -; J: TRBJ2-5; V: TRBV5-1
CDR3: CASSPGQGAVSEKLFF; DNA: TGTGCCAGCAGCCCGGGACAGGGGGCCGTTAGTGAAAAACTGTTTTTT; D: TRBD1; size: -; J: TRBJ1-4; V: TRBV7-9
CDR3: CASSQVEVAGMGRSGNTIYF; DNA: TGCGCCAGCAGCCAGGTTGAGGTAGCGGGTATGGGCCGCTCTGGAAACACCATATATTTT; D: -; size: once; J: TRBJ1-3; V: TRBV4-1
CDR3: CASSPPGGGETQYF; DNA: TGTGCCAGCAGCCCCCCGGGCGGGGGAGAGACCCAGTACTTC; D: TRBD2; size: -; J: TRBJ2-5; V: TRBV5-5
CDR3: CASSQGGLVEDTQYF; DNA: TGTGCCAGCAGCCAGGGGGGACTAGTGGAAGATACGCAGTATTTT; D: -; size: -; J: TRBJ2-3; V: TRBV7-3
CDR3: CASTPGGRETQYF; DNA: TGTGCCAGCACCCCGGGGGGGAGGGAGACCCAGTACTTC; D: TRBD2; size: -; J: TRBJ2-5; V: TRBV6-6
CDR3: CASSLGGQDNEQFF; DNA: TGTGCCAGCAGCTTAGGGGGACAGGACAATGAGCAGTTCTTC; D: TRBD1; size: -; J: TRBJ2-1; V: TRBV11-3
CDR3: CASSLGGDYEQYF; DNA: TGCGCCAGCAGCCTGGGGGGGGACTACGAGCAGTACTTC; D: TRBD2; size: -; J: TRBJ2-7; V: TRBV5-1
CDR3: CASSLGAGFYGYTF; DNA: TGTGCCAGCAGTTTAGGGGCAGGGTTCTATGGCTACACCTTC; D: -; size: -; J: TRBJ1-2; V: TRBV27
CDR3: CASSSDRGPYEQYF; DNA: TGTGCCAGCAGCTCTGACAGGGGGCCCTACGAGCAGTACTTC; D: TRBD1; size: -; J: TRBJ2-7; V: TRBV7-9
CDR3: CASSLTTDMNTEAFF; DNA: TGTGCCAGCAGTTTAACGACAGATATGAACACTGAAGCTTTCTTT; D: -; size: -; J: TRBJ1-1; V: TRBV28
CDR3: CASSPGLSNQPQHF; DNA: TGTGCCAGTAGTCCGGGACTGAGTAATCAGCCCCAGCATTTT; D: -; size: -; J: TRBJ1-5; V: TRBV19
CDR3: CASSVEKQGLADTQYF; DNA: TGTGCCAGCAGCGTAGAGAAACAGGGGTTGGCAGATACGCAGTATTTT; D: TRBD1; size: -; J: TRBJ2-3; V: TRBV9
CDR3: CASSSWVAGIQYF; DNA: TGTGCCAGCAGCTCCTGGGTGGCGGGCATTCAGTACTTC; D: -; size: -; J: TRBJ2-4; V: TRBV7-2
CDR3: CAWSVTGGGNTEAFF; DNA: TGTGCCTGGAGTGTAACCGGTGGTGGGAACACTGAAGCTTTCTTT; D: -; size: -; J: TRBJ1-1; V: TRBV30
CDR3: CASSPRQDPYEQYF; DNA: TGCGCCAGCAGCCCTCGACAAGACCCCTACGAGCAGTACTTC; D: -; size: -; J: TRBJ2-7; V: TRBV5-1
CDR3: CAWSVRDRGSTEAFF; DNA: TGTGCCTGGAGTGTACGGGACAGGGGGAGCACTGAAGCTTTCTTT; D: TRBD1; size: -; J: TRBJ1-1; V: TRBV30
CDR3: CASSLKWAGQGSHEQYF; DNA: TGCGCCAGCAGCTTGAAGTGGGCCGGACAGGGGTCCCACGAGCAGTACTTC; D: TRBD1; size: -; J: TRBJ2-7; V: TRBV5-1
CDR3: CAWSRLTGTLVDYGYTF; DNA: TGTGCCTGGAGTAGACTGACAGGGACTTTGGTGGACTATGGCTACACCTTC; D: TRBD1; size: -; J: TRBJ1-2; V: TRBV30
CDR3: CASSLHSGSSYNEQFF; DNA: TGCGCCAGCAGCTTACACAGCGGGTCGTCCTACAATGAGCAGTTCTTC; D: -; size: -; J: TRBJ2-1; V: TRBV5-1
CDR3: CASSKYGVTSYEQYF; DNA: TGTGCCAGCAGCAAATACGGGGTGACATCCTACGAGCAGTACTTC; D: -; size: -; J: TRBJ2-7; V: TRBV6-5
CDR3: CASSPSGANYGYTF; DNA: TGTGCCAGCAGTCCCTCAGGGGCAAACTATGGCTACACCTTC; D: -; size: -; J: TRBJ1-2; V: TRBV28
CDR3: CSASITSGGPTETQYF; DNA: TGCAGTGCTAGTATAACTAGCGGGGGGCCTACAGAGACCCAGTACTTC; D: TRBD2; size: once; J: TRBJ2-5; V: TRBV20-1
CDR3: CAWSVLWARTEAFF; DNA: TGTGCCTGGAGTGTACTCTGGGCGAGAACTGAAGCTTTCTTT; D: -; size: -; J: TRBJ1-1; V: TRBV30